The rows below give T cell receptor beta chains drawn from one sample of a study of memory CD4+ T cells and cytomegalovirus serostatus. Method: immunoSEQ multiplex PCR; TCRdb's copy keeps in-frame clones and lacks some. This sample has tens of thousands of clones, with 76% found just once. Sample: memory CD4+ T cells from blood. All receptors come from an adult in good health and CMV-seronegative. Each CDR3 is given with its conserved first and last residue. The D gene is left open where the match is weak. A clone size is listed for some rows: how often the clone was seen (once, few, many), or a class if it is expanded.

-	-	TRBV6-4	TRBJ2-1	TGTGCCAGCAGTGACTCGCCCAGGGCCCTGGATGAGCAGTTCTTC	CASSDSPRALDEQFF
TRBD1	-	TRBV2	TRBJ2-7	TGTGCCAGCAGTAAGGACAGGGGCTACGAGCAGTACTTC	CASSKDRGYEQYF
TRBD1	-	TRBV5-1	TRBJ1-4	TGCGCCAGCAGCTCGGACAGGAGCTATGAAAAACTGTTTTTT	CASSSDRSYEKLFF
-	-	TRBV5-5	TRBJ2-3	TGTGCCAGCAGCGGGCAGGTCCAAGCAGGCGGTACGCAGTATTTT	CASSGQVQAGGTQYF
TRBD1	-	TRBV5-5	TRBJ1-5	TGTGCCAGCAGCACTGGGACAGCCCCGGGGAAGCCCCAGCATTTT	CASSTGTAPGKPQHF
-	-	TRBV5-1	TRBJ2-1	TGCGCCAGCAGCTTGCAGGTGCTTCTGGCGGATAATGAGCAGTTCTTC	CASSLQVLLADNEQFF
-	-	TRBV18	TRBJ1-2	TGTGCCAGCTCAACGGGGCCCCAGGACGCCGCTAACTATGGCTACACCTTC	CASSTGPQDAANYGYTF
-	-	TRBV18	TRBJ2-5	TGTGCCAGCTCACCACCGTCGGTCCAAGAGACCCAGTACTTC	CASSPPSVQETQYF
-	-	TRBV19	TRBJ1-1	TGTGCCAGTAGTCCTGGCCAGACCTTGAACACTGAAGCTTTCTTT	CASSPGQTLNTEAFF
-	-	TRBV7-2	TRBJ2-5	TGTGCCAGCAGCTTGTACCAAGAGACCCAGTACTTC	CASSLYQETQYF
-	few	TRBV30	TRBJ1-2	TGTGCCTGCCGGGAGGTCTATGGCTACACCTTC	CACREVYGYTF
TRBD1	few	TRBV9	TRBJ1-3	TGTGCCAGCAGCGTCGACACAGGGGCCGGAAACACCATATATTTT	CASSVDTGAGNTIYF
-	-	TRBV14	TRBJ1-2	TGTGCCAGCAGCCAAGGGGCCCAGTTCTATGGCTACACCTTC	CASSQGAQFYGYTF
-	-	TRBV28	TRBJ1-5	TGTGCCAGCAGCTATAGCAATCAGCCCCAGCATTTT	CASSYSNQPQHF
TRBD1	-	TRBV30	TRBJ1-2	TGTGCCTGGAGTGGGGACAGGGGAGGGTTCGGCTACACCTTC	CAWSGDRGGFGYTF
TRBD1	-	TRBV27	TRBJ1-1	TGTGCCAGCAGTCCCTGGGACAGGATGAACACTGAAGCTTTCTTT	CASSPWDRMNTEAFF
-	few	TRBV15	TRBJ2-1	TGTGCCACCAGCAGAGTAGGGCTTCGAGGTGAGCAGTTCTTC	CATSRVGLRGEQFF
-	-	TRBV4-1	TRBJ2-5	TGCGCCAGCAGCCCTTGGGGGGCCAGGGAGACCCAGTACTTC	CASSPWGARETQYF
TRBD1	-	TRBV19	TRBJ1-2	TGTGCCAGTAGCACACAGGGGGCTGGTGGCTACACCTTC	CASSTQGAGGYTF
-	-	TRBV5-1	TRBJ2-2	TGCGCCAGCAGCTTGCCCGTAGGGACCGGGGAGCTGTTTTTT	CASSLPVGTGELFF
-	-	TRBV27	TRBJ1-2	TGTGCCAGCAGTTTAAGCCCTCGGGTCTATGGCTACACCTTC	CASSLSPRVYGYTF
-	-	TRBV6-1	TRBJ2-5	TGTGCCAGCAGTGCCGGGATGAGAGAGACCCAGTACTTC	CASSAGMRETQYF
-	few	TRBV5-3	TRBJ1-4	TGTGCCAGAAGCTTACAGGGATTCGGTGAAAAACTGTTTTTT	CARSLQGFGEKLFF
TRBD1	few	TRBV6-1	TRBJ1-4	TGTGCCAGCAGTTCCGGACAGGGTAATGAAAAACTGTTTTTT	CASSSGQGNEKLFF
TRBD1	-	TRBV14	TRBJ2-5	TGTGCCAGCAGCCAAGGAATTAGGACAGGGGGCGCAGGCCAAGAGACCCAGTACTTC	CASSQGIRTGGAGQETQYF
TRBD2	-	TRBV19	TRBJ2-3	TGTGCCAGTAGTATAGTACCGGGGGGAACTTCGCCAACGCAGTATTTT	CASSIVPGGTSPTQYF
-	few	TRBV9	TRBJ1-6	TGTGCCAGCAGCGTAGGGTGGGTCAGAAGTTCACCCCTCCACTTT	CASSVGWVRSSPLHF
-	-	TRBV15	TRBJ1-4	TGTGCCACCAGCAGAGTGGACACTAATGAAAAACTGTTTTTT	CATSRVDTNEKLFF
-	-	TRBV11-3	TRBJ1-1	TGTGCCAGCAGCTTTTTAACTGAAGCTTTCTTT	CASSFLTEAFF
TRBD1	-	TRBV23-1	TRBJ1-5	TGCGCCAGCAGTCAAGCCGGGACAGGGGCGAGGTGGAGCAATCAGCCCCAGCATTTT	CASSQAGTGARWSNQPQHF
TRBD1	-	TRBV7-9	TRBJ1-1	TGTGCCAGCAGCTACCTTGGACAGGCTTTATGGGAAGCTTTCTTT	CASSYLGQALWEAFF
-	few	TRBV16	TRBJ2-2	TGTGCCAGCAGCCAATCCAGGGGGAACACCGGGGAGCTGTTTTTT	CASSQSRGNTGELFF
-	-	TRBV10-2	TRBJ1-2	TGCGCCAGCAGTGAGACCCGCGGCTATGGCTACACCTTC	CASSETRGYGYTF
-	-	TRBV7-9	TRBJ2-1	TGTGCCAGCAGCTTAGCCTTAGCTCAGAACAGTAATGAGCAGTTCTTC	CASSLALAQNSNEQFF
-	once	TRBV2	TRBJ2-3	TGTGCCAGCACTAGGGCCTTCACAGATACGCAGTATTTT	CASTRAFTDTQYF
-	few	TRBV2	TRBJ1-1	TGTGCCAGCAGGGGTGGAAATATGAACACTGAAGCTTTCTTT	CASRGGNMNTEAFF
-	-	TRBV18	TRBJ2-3	TGTGCCAGCTCTCCCGCTGATACGCAGTATTTT	CASSPADTQYF
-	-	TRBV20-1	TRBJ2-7	TGCAGTGCTATCCAGTTTGGGGAGCAGTACTTC	CSAIQFGEQYF
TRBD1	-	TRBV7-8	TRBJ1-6	TGTGCCAGCAGCCCCGGGACAGGGTATAATTCACCCCTCCACTTT	CASSPGTGYNSPLHF
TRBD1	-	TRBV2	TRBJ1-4	TGTGCCAGCAGTGAAGCATTCAGGGGGAAACTGTTTTTT	CASSEAFRGKLFF
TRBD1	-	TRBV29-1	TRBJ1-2	TGCAGCGTCCAACTAGGCGGGACAGGGGACCATGGCTACACCTTC	CSVQLGGTGDHGYTF
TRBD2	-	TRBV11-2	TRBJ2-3	TGTGCCAGCAGTTTCGCGGGGGGAGGGGATACGCAGTATTTT	CASSFAGGGDTQYF
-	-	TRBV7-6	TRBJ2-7	TGTGCCAGCAGCCCGAACAGGGATAGCTCCTACGAGCAGTACTTC	CASSPNRDSSYEQYF
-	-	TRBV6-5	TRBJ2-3	TGTGCCAGCAGTTACTCAGATACGCAGTATTTT	CASSYSDTQYF
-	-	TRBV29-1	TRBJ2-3	TGCAGCGTTGAACTCGGACTGGGGAACACAGATACGCAGTATTTT	CSVELGLGNTDTQYF
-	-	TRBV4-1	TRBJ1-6	TGCGCCAGCAGCCAGGAACAGGGTCCCGCCTCACCCCTCCACTTT	CASSQEQGPASPLHF
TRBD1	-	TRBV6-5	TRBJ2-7	TGTGCCAGCAGCTGGACAGGCTACGAGCAGTACTTC	CASSWTGYEQYF
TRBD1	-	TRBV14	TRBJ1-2	TGTGCCAGCAGTCTACAGGGGGCGCGGGGCTACACCTTC	CASSLQGARGYTF
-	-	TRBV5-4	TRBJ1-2	TGTGCCAGCAGCTTATTCTCGGGCGCGAGGGGGAATTATGGCTACACCTTC	CASSLFSGARGNYGYTF
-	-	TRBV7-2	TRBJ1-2	TGTGCCAGCAGCTTAAAAGTGGCAGGCTATGGCTACACCTTC	CASSLKVAGYGYTF
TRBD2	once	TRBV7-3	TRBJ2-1	TGTGCCAGCAGCTCCTTAGCGGGGGGTTACAATGAGCAGTTCTTC	CASSSLAGGYNEQFF
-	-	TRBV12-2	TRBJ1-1	TGTGCAAGTCGCTACCGACCAGGACAAGCGAACACTGAAGCTTTCTTT	CASRYRPGQANTEAFF
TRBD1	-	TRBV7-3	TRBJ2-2	TGTGCCAGCAGCTTAATGGGACAGGGTAATGGCGGGGAGCTGTTTTTT	CASSLMGQGNGGELFF
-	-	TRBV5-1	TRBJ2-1	TGCGCCAGCAGCTTGGTGGCGCACACGGGGAATGAGCAGTTCTTC	CASSLVAHTGNEQFF
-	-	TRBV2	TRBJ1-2	TGTGCCACTTCCTTTGGTGAGGGACCCTATGGCTACACCTTC	CATSFGEGPYGYTF